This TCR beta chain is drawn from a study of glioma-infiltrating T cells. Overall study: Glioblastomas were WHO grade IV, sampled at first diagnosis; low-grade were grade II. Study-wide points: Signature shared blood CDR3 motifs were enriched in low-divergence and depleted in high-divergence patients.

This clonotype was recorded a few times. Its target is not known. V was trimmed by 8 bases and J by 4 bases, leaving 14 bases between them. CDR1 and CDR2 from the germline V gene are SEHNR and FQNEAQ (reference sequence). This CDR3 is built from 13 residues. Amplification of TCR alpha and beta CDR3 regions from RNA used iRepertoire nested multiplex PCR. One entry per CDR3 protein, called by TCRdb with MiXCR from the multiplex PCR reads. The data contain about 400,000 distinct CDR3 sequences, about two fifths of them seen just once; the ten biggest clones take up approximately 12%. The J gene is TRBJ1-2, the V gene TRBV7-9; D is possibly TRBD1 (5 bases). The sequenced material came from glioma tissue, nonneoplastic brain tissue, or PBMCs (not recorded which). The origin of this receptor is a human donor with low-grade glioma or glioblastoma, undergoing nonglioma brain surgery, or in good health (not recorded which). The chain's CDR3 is CASGRGNLYGYTF. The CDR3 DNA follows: TGTGCCAGCGGACGGGGGAACCTCTATGGCTACACCTTC.